The sequence of this TCR beta chain was determined in a study of blood T cell repertoires in COVID-19. This clone was picked up one time. Repertoires were generated with immunoSEQ multiplex PCR, while TCRdb's copy carries only in-frame clones and drops some. The sample lists approximately 350,000 clones, 80% to 90% occurring once. The V and J ends lost 3 bases and 2 bases respectively, with 13 bases between them. The CDR3 extends over 15 amino acids. The germline V gene has CDR1 MNHEY and CDR2 SVGAGI. This TCR was sampled from a man between 18 and 35 years old who had recovered from COVID-19. This rearrangement joins TRBV6-5 to TRBJ1-1; no clear D gene. The material sequenced was PBMCs or T cells enriched from blood (not recorded which). The CDR3 reads CASSYSGVINTEAFF. The CDR3 DNA reads as TGTGCCAGCAGTTATTCCGGGGTCATCAACACTGAAGCTTTCTTT.